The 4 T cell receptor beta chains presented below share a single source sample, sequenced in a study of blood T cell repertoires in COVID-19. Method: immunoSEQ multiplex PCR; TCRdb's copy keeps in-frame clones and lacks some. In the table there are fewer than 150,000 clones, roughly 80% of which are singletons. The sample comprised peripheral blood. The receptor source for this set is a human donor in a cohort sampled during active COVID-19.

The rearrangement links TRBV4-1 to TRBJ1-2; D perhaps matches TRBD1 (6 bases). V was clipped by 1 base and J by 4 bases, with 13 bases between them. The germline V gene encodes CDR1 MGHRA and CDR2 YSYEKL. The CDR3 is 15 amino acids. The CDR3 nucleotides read TGCGCCAGCAGCCAAGCCCAGACAGGAATCTATGGCTACACCTTC. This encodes CASSQAQTGIYGYTF.

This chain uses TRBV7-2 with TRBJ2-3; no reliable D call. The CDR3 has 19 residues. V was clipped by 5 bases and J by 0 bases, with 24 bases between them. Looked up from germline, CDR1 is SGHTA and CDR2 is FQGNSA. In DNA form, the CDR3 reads TGTGCCAGCAGCCCAAGGAGATGGCGCAGCAACAACAGCACAGATACGCAGTATTTT. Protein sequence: CASSPRRWRSNNSTDTQYF.

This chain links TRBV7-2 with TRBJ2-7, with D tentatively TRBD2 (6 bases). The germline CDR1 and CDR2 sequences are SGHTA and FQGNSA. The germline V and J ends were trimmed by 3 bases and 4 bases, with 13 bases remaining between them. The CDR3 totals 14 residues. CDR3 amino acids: CASSLPSGVYEQYF. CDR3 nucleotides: TGTGCCAGCAGCTTGCCGTCGGGGGTTTACGAGCAGTACTTC.

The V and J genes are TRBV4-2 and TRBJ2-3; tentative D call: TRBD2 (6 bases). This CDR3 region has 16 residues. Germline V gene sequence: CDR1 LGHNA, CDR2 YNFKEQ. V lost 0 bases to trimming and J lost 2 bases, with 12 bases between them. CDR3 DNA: TGTGCCAGCAGCCAAGATTCACTAGCAGTCACAGATACGCAGTATTTT. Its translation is CASSQDSLAVTDTQYF.